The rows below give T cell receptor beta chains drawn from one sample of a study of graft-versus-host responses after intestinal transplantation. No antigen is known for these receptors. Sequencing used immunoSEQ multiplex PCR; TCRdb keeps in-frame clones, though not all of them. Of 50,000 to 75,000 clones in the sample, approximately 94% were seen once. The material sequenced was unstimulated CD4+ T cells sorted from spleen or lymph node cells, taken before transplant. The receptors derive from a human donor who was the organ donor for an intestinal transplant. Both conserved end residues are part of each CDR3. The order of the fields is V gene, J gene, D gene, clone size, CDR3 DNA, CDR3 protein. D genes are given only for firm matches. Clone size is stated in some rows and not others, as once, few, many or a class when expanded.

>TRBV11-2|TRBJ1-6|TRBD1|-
TGTGCCAGCAGCCGCCTGGACAGGGGGAATTCACCCCTCCACTTT
CASSRLDRGNSPLHF
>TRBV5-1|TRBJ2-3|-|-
TGCGCCAGCAGCTTGGCCCCCAGGTCTAGCACAGATACGCAGTATTTT
CASSLAPRSSTDTQYF
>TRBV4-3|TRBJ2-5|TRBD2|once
TGCGCCAGCAGCCTTGAGCGGGGGGGCCTAAAAGAGACCCAGTACTTC
CASSLERGGLKETQYF
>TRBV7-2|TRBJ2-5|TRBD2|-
TGTGCCAGCAGCTTAGTGACTAGCGGGATTCAAGAGACCCAGTACTTC
CASSLVTSGIQETQYF
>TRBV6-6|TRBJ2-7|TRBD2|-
TGTGCCAGCAGTTACCTAGCGGGGAGCTCCTACGAGCAGTACTTC
CASSYLAGSSYEQYF
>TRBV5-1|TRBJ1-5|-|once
TGCGCCAGCAGCTTGGGCGGACTTGGGGGTCAGCCCCAGCATTTT
CASSLGGLGGQPQHF
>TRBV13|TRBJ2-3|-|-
TGTGCCAGCAGCTTAAGTCTCGCTGGACCTAGCACAGATACGCAGTATTTT
CASSLSLAGPSTDTQYF
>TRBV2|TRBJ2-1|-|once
TGTGCCAGCAGAAGGGCCACAAACAGCAATGAGCAGTTCTTC
CASRRATNSNEQFF
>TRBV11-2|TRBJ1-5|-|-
TGTGCCAGCAGCTTCGACCGGTCGAATCAGCCCCAGCATTTT
CASSFDRSNQPQHF
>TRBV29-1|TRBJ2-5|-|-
TGCAGCGTTGTAACAGGGAAGTCTAGAGAGACCCAGTACTTC
CSVVTGKSRETQYF
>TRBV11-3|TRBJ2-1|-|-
TGTGCCAGCAGCTTAGTCGGGGCCGCCTACAATGAGCAGTTCTTC
CASSLVGAAYNEQFF
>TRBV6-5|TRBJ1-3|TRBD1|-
TGTGCCAGCAGGGGGACAGGAAAATCTGGAAACACCATATATTTT
CASRGTGKSGNTIYF
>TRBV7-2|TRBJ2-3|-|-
TGTGCCAGCAGCTTTCGGGCGGGGACGGCAGATACGCAGTATTTT
CASSFRAGTADTQYF
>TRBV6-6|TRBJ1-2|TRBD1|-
TGTGCCAGCAGTTACCCCGACAGGGGGGGCTACACCTTC
CASSYPDRGGYTF
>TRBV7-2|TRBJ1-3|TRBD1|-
TGTGCCAGCAGCTCCCTTCCTCGGACAGGGGAAATTGGAAACACCATATATTTT
CASSSLPRTGEIGNTIYF
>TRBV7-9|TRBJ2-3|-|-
TGTGCCAGCAGCGTCGACGGGGCGGGAGATACGCAGTATTTT
CASSVDGAGDTQYF
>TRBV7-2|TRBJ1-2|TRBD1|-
TGTGCCAGCAGCTTAGGGACAGGGGGTGGCTACACCTTC
CASSLGTGGGYTF
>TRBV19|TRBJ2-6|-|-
TGTGCCAGTACGGGTAAAAGTTCTGGGGCCAACGTCCTGACTTTC
CASTGKSSGANVLTF
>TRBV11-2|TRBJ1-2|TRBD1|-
TGCGCCAGCAGCTTGACAGGGAACTCTAACTATGGCTACACCTTC
CASSLTGNSNYGYTF
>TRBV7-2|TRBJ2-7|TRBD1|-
TGTGCCAGCAGCTTAGTAGGGGGACAGGGGTCCCTCTACGAGCAGTACTTC
CASSLVGGQGSLYEQYF
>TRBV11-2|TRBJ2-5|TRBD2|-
TGTGCCAGCAGCTTAGGAGCGGGGGGTGGGAAAGAGACCCAGTACTTC
CASSLGAGGGKETQYF
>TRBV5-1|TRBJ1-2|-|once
TGCGCCAGCAGCTTCGGGAAGAACTATGGCTACACCTTC
CASSFGKNYGYTF
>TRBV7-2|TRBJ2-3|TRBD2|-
TGTGCCAGCAGCTTAGCGGAAGGTGCGGGGGAAGATACGCAGTATTTT
CASSLAEGAGEDTQYF
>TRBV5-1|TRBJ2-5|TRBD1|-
TGCGCCAGCAGTTCCCAGGGGGCGGGTGAGACCCAGTACTTC
CASSSQGAGETQYF
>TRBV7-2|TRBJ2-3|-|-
TGTGCCAGCAGCTTAGCGCGGGCCGGGGGGCACACAGATACGCAGTATTTT
CASSLARAGGHTDTQYF
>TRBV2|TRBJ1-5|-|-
TGTGCCAGCAATCGGGATCGTTCCCCAAATCAGCCCCAGCATTTT
CASNRDRSPNQPQHF
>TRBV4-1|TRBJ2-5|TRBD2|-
TGCGCCAGCAGTCTCGGGAGGCGGGGGGAAGAGACCCAGTACTTC
CASSLGRRGEETQYF
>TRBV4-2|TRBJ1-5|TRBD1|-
TGTGCCAGCAGCCTCCAGGGGGCCCAAAATAGCAATCAGCCCCAGCATTTT
CASSLQGAQNSNQPQHF
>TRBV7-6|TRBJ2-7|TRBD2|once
TGTGCCAGCAGCCGACTAGCGGGGGTCGCCTACGAGCAGTACTTC
CASSRLAGVAYEQYF
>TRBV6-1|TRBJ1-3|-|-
TGTGCCAGCAGTGTCACACTGTGGGACTCTGGAAACACCATATATTTT
CASSVTLWDSGNTIYF
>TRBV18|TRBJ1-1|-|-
TGTGCCAGCTCAACTAGGGGGGACACTGAAGCTTTCTTT
CASSTRGDTEAFF
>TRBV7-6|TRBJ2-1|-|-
TGTGCCAGCAGCCAGGGACAGGGTCGACTGCGGGGGGTTTACAATGAGCAGTTCTTC
CASSQGQGRLRGVYNEQFF
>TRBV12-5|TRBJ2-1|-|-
TGTGCTAGTGGTTTGGTAGGGTGGTATTCGACCCAATACAATGAGCAGTTCTTC
CASGLVGWYSTQYNEQFF
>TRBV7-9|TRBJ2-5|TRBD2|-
TGTGCCAGCAGCTTAGCCCAGCGGGGCCCACAAGAGACCCAGTACTTC
CASSLAQRGPQETQYF
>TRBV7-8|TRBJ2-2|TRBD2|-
TGTGCCAGCAGCTTAGTGACTAGCGGGGGGGCCCCCGGGGAGCTGTTTTTT
CASSLVTSGGAPGELFF
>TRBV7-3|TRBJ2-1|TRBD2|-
TGTGCCAGCAGCTTAGGGACTAGGAAAACTGAGCAGTTCTTC
CASSLGTRKTEQFF
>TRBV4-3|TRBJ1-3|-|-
TGCGCCAGCAGCCAAGCTCTTTCTGGAAACACCATATATTTT
CASSQALSGNTIYF
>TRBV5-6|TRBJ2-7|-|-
TGTGCCAGCAACCCACATCTGACAGAACTCTACGAGCAGTACTTC
CASNPHLTELYEQYF
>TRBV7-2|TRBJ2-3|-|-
TGTGCCAGCAGCCCAACAGGATACACAGATACGCAGTATTTT
CASSPTGYTDTQYF
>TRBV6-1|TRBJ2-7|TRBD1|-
TGTGCCAGCAGCCGGGACAGGGCTCGGGAGCAGTACTTC
CASSRDRAREQYF
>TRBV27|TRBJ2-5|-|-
TGTGCCAGCAGTTTATGGAGGGAAGAGACCCAGTACTTC
CASSLWREETQYF
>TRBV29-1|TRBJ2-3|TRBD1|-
TGCAGCGCCCCGGGACAGGGAACCACAGATACGCAGTATTTT
CSAPGQGTTDTQYF
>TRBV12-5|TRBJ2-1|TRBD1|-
TGTGCTAGTGGTTCAGGTAACCAGGGGGCTCCCTACAATGAGCAGTTCTTC
CASGSGNQGAPYNEQFF
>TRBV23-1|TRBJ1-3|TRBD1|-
TGCGCCAGCAGTCGGGGGGCCGGGACAGATGGAAACACCATATATTTT
CASSRGAGTDGNTIYF
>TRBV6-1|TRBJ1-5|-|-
TGTGCCAGCAGTGAACGGGCCGGCAATCAGCCCCAGCATTTT
CASSERAGNQPQHF
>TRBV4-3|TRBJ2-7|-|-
TGCGCCAGCAGCCAAGAGTCGTACAGCACCTACGAGCAGTACTTC
CASSQESYSTYEQYF
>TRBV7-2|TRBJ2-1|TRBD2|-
TGTGCCAGCAGCTTAACTAGCGGGGGGCCGAGCTCCTACAATGAGCAGTTCTTC
CASSLTSGGPSSYNEQFF
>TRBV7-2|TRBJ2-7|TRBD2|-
TGTGCCAGCAGCTTAGCGGGGTCCAGAGGGACTGCTAGCGGGGGCTTCTCCTACGAGCAGTACTTC
CASSLAGSRGTASGGFSYEQYF
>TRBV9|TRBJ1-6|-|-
TGTGCCAGCAGCGTAGCGGGAGCGAATTCACCCCTCCACTTT
CASSVAGANSPLHF
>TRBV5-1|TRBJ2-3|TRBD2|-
TGCGCCAGCAGCGCTGGGCTACTAGCGGGGGGGCCAGATACGCAGTATTTT
CASSAGLLAGGPDTQYF
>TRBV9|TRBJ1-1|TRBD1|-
TGTGCCAGCAGCCCCCATCAGGGGGGGCTAGGGGCTTTCTTT
CASSPHQGGLGAFF